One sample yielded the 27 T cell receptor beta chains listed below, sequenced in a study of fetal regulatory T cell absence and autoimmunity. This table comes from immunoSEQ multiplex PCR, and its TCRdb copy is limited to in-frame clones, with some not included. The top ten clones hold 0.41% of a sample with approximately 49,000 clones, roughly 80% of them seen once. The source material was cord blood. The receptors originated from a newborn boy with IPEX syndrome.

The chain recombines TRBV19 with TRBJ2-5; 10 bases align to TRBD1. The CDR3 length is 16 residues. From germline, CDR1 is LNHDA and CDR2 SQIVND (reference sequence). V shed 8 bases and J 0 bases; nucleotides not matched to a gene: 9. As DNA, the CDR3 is TGTGCCAGTTCAGGCGGGACAGGGGTCCACCAAGAGACCCAGTACTTC. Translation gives CASSGGTGVHQETQYF. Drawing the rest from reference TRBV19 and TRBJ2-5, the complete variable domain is DGGITQSPKYLFRKEGQNVTLSCEQNLNHDAMYWYRQDPGQGLRLIYYSQIVNDFQKGDIAEGYSVSREKKESFPLTVTSAQKNPTAFYLCASSGGTGVHQETQYFGPGTRLLVL.

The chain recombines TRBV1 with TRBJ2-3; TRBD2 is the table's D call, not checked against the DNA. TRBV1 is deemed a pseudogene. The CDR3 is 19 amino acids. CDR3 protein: CTSSQGIMGSGRGTDTQYF. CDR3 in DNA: TGCACCAGCAGCCAAGGAATAATGGGGAGCGGGAGGGGCACAGATACGCAGTATTTT.

The CDR3 DNA reads TGTGCCAGTAGTATGAGGGCTAGCTATGGCTACACCTTC. Translation gives CASSMRASYGYTF. The genes are TRBV19 and TRBJ1-2; the D is unclear. Germline lookup yields CDR1 LNHDA and CDR2 SQIVND (reference sequence). The CDR3 contains 13 residues. V was cut by 3 bases and J by 4 bases, with 9 bases left in between.

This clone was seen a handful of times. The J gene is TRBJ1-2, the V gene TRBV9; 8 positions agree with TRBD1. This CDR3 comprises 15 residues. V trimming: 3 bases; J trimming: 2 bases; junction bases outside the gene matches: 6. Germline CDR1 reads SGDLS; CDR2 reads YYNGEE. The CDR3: CASSADRGENYGYTF. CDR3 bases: TGTGCCAGCAGCGCCGACAGGGGAGAAAACTATGGCTACACCTTC.

The CDR3, as DNA: TGCGCCAGCAGCCAAGATCTGCTGACAGGGGCGGGCAATCAGCCCCAGCATTTT. The encoded protein is CASSQDLLTGAGNQPQHF. The V gene is TRBV4-3, the J gene TRBJ1-5, with 8 bases lining up with TRBD1. Per germline, CDR1 LGHNA and CDR2 YSLEER. The CDR3 runs to 18 residues. The junction had 9 bases not matched to a gene; V was cut back by 0 bases and J by 2 bases.

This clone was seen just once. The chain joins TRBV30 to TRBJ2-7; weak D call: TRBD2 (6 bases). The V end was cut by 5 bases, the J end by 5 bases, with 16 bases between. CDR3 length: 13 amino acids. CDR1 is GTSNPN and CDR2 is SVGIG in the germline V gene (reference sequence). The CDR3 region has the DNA TGTGCCTGGTCGGGACTTCTGGGGGACGAGCAGTACTTC. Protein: CAWSGLLGDEQYF. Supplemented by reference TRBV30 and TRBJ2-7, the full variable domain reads SQTIHQWPATLVQPVGSPLSLECTVEGTSNPNLYWYRQAAGRGLQLLFYSVGIGQISSEVPQNLSASRPQDRQFILSSKKLLLSDSGFYLCAWSGLLGDEQYFGPGTRLTVT.

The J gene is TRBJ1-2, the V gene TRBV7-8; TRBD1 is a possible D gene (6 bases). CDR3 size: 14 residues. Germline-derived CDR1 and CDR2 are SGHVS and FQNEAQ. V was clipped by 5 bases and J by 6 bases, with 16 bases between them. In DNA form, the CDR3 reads TGTGCCAGCAGCCCGCTAGGGCAGGGGAATGGCTACACCTTC. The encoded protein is CASSPLGQGNGYTF.

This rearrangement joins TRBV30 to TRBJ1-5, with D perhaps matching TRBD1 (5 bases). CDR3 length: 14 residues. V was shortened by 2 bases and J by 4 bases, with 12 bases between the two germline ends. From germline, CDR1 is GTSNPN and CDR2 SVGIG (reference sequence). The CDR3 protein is CAWSTGGGNQPQHF. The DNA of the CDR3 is TGTGCCTGGAGTACAGGTGGGGGGAATCAGCCCCAGCATTTT.

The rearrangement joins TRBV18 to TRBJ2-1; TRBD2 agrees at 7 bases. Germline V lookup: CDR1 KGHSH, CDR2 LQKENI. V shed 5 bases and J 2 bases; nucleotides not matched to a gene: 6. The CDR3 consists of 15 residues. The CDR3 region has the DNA TGTGCCAGCTCAATAGGGGAGGGCGCCTACAATGAGCAGTTCTTC. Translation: CASSIGEGAYNEQFF.

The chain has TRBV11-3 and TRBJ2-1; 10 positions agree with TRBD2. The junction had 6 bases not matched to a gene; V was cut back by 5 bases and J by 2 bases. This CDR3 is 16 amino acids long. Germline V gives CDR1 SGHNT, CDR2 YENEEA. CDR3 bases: TGTGCCAGCAGCGGAAGAGCGGGGGGGCCCTACAATGAGCAGTTCTTC. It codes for CASSGRAGGPYNEQFF. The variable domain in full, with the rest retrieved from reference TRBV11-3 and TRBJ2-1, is EAGVVQSPRYKIIEKKQPVAFWCNPISGHNTLYWYLQNLGQGPELLIRYENEEAVDDSQLPKDRFSAERLKGVDSTLKIQPAELGDSAVYLCASSGRAGGPYNEQFFGPGTRLTVL.

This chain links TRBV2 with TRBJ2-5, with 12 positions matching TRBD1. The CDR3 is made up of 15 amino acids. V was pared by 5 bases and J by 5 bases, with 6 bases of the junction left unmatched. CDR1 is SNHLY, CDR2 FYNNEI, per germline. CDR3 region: CASSPGTGGAETQYF. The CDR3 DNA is TGTGCCAGCAGTCCCGGGACAGGGGGCGCGGAGACCCAGTACTTC.

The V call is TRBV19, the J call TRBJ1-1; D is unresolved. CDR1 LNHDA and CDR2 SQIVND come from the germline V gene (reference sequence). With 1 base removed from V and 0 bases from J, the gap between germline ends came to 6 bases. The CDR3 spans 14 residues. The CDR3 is CASSIGRVNTEAFF. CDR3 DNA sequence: TGTGCCAGTAGTATAGGGAGGGTGAACACTGAAGCTTTCTTT.

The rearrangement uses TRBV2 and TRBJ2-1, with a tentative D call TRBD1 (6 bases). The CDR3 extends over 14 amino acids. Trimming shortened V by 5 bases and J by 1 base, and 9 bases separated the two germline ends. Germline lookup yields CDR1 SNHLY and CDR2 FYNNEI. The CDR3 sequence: CASSLRGSYNEQFF. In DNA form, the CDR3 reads TGTGCCAGCAGTCTCAGGGGTTCCTACAATGAGCAGTTCTTC.

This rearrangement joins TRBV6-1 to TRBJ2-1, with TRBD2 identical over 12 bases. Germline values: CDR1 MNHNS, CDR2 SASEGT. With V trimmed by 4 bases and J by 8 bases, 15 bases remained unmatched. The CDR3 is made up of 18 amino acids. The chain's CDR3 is CASSVELAGGMGVYEQFF. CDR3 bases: TGTGCCAGCAGTGTGGAACTAGCGGGAGGTATGGGGGTCTATGAGCAGTTCTTC.

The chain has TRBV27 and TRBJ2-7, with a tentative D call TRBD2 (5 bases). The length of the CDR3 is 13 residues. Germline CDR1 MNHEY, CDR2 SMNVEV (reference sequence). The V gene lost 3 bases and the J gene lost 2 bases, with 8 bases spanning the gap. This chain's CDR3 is CASSFGETYEQYF. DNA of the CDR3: TGTGCCAGCAGTTTTGGGGAGACCTACGAGCAGTACTTC.

The CDR3 bases are TGTGCCAGCAGACTTGGCGGGGGCAGAACTTTCTTT. Its protein is CASRLGGGRTFF. The rearrangement links TRBV5-4 to TRBJ1-1, with a weak D call TRBD1 (6 bases). Germline loops: CDR1 SGHNT, CDR2 YYREEE (reference sequence). The CDR3 length is 12 residues. Deletions cut 5 bases from V and 12 bases from J, with 17 bases between. Full variable domain (missing parts from reference TRBV5-4 and TRBJ1-1): ETGVTQSPTHLIKTRGQQVTLRCSSQSGHNTVSWYQQALGQGPQFIFQYYREEENGRGNFPPRFSGLQFPNYSSELNVNALELDDSALYLCASRLGGGRTFFGQGTRLTVV.

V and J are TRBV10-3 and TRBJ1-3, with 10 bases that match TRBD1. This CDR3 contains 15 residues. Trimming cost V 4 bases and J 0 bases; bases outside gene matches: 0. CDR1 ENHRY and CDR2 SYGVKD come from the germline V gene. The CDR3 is CAISGDRGSGNTIYF. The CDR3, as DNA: TGTGCCATCAGTGGGGACAGGGGCTCTGGAAACACCATATATTTT.

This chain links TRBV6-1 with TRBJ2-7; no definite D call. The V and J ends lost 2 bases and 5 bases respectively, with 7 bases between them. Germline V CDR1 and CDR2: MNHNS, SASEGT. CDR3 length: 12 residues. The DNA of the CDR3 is TGTGCCAGCAGTGAATCCCCGAACGAGCAGTACTTC. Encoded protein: CASSESPNEQYF.

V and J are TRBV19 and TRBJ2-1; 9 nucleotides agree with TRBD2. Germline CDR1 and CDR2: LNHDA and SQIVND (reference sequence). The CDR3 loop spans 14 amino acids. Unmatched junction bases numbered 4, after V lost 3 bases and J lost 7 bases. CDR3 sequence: CASSMAGGLNEQFF. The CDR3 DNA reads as TGTGCCAGTAGTATGGCGGGGGGGCTGAATGAGCAGTTCTTC.

CDR3 sequence (DNA): TGTGCCAGTAGTATAGGCCGGACAGAGCTATGGGGCACTGAAGCTTTCTTT. It codes for CASSIGRTELWGTEAFF. The J gene is TRBJ1-1, the V gene TRBV19; the D gene is possibly TRBD1 (6 bases). Trimming pared 1 base from V and 4 bases from J, leaving 19 bases between. CDR3 size: 17 residues. Germline V gene lookup returns CDR1 LNHDA and CDR2 SQIVND (reference sequence).

The CDR3 is CSVEDLAGGPRQETQYF. The DNA for the CDR3 is TGCAGCGTTGAAGATCTGGCGGGGGGGCCTCGTCAAGAGACCCAGTACTTC. V gene TRBV29-1 combines with J gene TRBJ2-5; TRBD2 agrees at 9 bases. With V trimmed by 0 bases and J by 2 bases, 10 bases remained unmatched. Germline loops: CDR1 SQVTM, CDR2 ANQGSEA. The CDR3 totals 17 residues.

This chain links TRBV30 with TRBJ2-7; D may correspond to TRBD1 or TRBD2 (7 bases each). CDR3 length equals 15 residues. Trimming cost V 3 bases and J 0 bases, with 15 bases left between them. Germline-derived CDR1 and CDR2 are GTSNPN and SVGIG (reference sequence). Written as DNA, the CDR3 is TGTGCCTGGAGGAGGGGGCGGGAGAGCTCCTACGAGCAGTACTTC. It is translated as CAWRRGRESSYEQYF.

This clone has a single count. As DNA, the CDR3 is TGTGCCAGCAGCACCCTAGCGGGAGGGCCGCACACCGGGGAGCTGTTTTTT. Translating it yields CASSTLAGGPHTGELFF. The chain links TRBV21-1 to TRBJ2-2; the table assigns TRBD2, which was not confirmed against the DNA. TRBV21-1 is a known pseudogene. This CDR3 has 17 amino acids.

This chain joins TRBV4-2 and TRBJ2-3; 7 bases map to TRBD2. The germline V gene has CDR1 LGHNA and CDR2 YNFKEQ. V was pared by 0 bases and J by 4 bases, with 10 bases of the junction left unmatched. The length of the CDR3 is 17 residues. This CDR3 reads CASSQDPPGGWADTQYF. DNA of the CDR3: TGTGCCAGCAGCCAAGACCCCCCGGGAGGCTGGGCAGATACGCAGTATTTT.

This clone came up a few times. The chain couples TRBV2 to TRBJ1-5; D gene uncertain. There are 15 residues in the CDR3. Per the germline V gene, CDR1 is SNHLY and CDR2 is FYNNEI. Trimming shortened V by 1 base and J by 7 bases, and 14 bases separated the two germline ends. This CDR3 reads CASSEGRRARQPQHF. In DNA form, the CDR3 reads TGTGCCAGCAGTGAAGGAAGAAGGGCACGGCAGCCCCAGCATTTT.

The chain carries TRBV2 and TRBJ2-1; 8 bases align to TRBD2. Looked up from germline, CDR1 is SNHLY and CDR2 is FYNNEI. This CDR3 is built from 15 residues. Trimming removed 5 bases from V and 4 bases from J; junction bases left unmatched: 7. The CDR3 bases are TGTGCCAGCAGTTTTCTAGCGGGCCTTTACAATGAGCAGTTCTTC. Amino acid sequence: CASSFLAGLYNEQFF. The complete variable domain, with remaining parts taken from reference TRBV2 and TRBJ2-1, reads EPEVTQTPSHQVTQMGQEVILRCVPISNHLYFYWYRQILGQKVEFLVSFYNNEISEKSEIFDDQFSVERPDGSNFTLKIRSTKLEDSAMYFCASSFLAGLYNEQFFGPGTRLTVL.

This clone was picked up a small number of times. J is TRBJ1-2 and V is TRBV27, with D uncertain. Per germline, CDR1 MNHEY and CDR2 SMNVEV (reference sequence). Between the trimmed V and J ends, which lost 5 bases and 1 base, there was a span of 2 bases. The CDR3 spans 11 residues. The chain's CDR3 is CASSDNYGYTF. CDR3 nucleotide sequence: TGTGCCAGCAGTGATAACTATGGCTACACCTTC.